Following are 15 T cell receptor beta chains from one sample sequenced in a study of blood T cell repertoires in COVID-19. Data came from immunoSEQ multiplex PCR; TCRdb stores just in-frame clones and leaves some out. The sample contains 90,000 to 150,000 clones, less than 75% of which appear only once. Sequencing used peripheral blood. The receptor set was obtained from a human donor with acute or convalescent COVID-19. The donor label of this sample is uncertain.

The chain joins TRBV14 to TRBJ1-1, with 11 bases matching TRBD1. The CDR3 spans 16 residues. The germline V gene encodes CDR1 SGHDN and CDR2 FVKESK. V lost 3 bases, J lost 5 bases, and 8 bases stayed unmatched. The CDR3 DNA is TGTGCCAGCAGCCAGGACAGGGGGCGGTTAGGGACTGAAGCTTTCTTT. Protein product: CASSQDRGRLGTEAFF.

V gene TRBV7-9 combines with J gene TRBJ1-1, with 9 nucleotides matching TRBD1. Trimming cost V 6 bases and J 11 bases; bases outside gene matches: 7. The germline CDR1 and CDR2 sequences are SEHNR and FQNEAQ (reference sequence). The CDR3 spans 12 residues. The CDR3: CASSSTGGLAFF. The CDR3 DNA follows: TGTGCCAGCAGTTCGACAGGGGGTCTGGCTTTCTTT.

The chain links TRBV3-1 (or the pseudogene TRBV3-2) to TRBJ2-7; D gene unclear. Trimming removed 4 bases from V and 0 bases from J, with 4 bases in between. Looked up from germline, CDR1 is LGHDT and CDR2 is YNNKEL (reference sequence). The CDR3 length is 12 residues. The CDR3 region has the DNA TGTGCCAGCAGCCTTCTCTCCTACGAGCAGTACTTC. It yields the protein CASSLLSYEQYF.

CDR3 region: CASRFPGGQETQYF. DNA for the CDR3: TGTGCCAGCAGATTTCCAGGGGGACAAGAGACCCAGTACTTC. The chain couples TRBV28 to TRBJ2-5, with 7 positions matching TRBD1. Germline V gene sequence: CDR1 MDHEN, CDR2 SYDVKM. Germline trimming cut 6 bases from V and 2 bases from J; bases unmatched to any gene: 6. The CDR3 spans 14 residues.

The chain uses TRBV28 and TRBJ2-4, with TRBD2 as a possible D gene (7 bases). The CDR3 is made up of 16 amino acids. V was pared by 8 bases and J by 3 bases, with 20 bases between. Per germline, CDR1 MDHEN and CDR2 SYDVKM. This CDR3 reads CASARAGASGKNIQYF. CDR3 in DNA: TGTGCCAGCGCCCGGGCGGGGGCTTCGGGCAAAAACATTCAGTACTTC.

This clone was recorded once. The chain has TRBV24-1 and TRBJ1-2; D is ambiguous. CDR1 and CDR2 from the germline V gene are KGHDR and SFDVKD. Trimming pared 4 bases from V and 6 bases from J, leaving 17 bases between. This CDR3 has 15 residues. CDR3 nucleotides: TGTGCCACCAGTGACCCCCTGGACTTGAGGGATGGCTACACCTTC. Amino acids: CATSDPLDLRDGYTF.

The chain combines TRBV15 with TRBJ2-3, with unresolved D. The CDR3 sequence is 18 residues long. The V gene lost 0 bases and the J gene lost 4 bases, with 20 bases spanning the gap. Germline assignment: CDR1 LNHNV and CDR2 YYDKDF (reference sequence). CDR3: CATSRERRARTTADTQYF. CDR3 nucleotide sequence: TGTGCCACCAGCAGAGAAAGGAGAGCTAGAACCACCGCAGATACGCAGTATTTT.

The gene calls are TRBV9 and TRBJ1-1; 7 nucleotides align to TRBD1. CDR1 and CDR2 (germline): SGDLS, YYNGEE. CDR3 length: 14 amino acids. V gave up 7 bases and J gave up 0 bases; unmatched junction bases: 6. The DNA for the CDR3 is TGTGCCAGCCCTAAACAGGGGTTGAACACTGAAGCTTTCTTT. Its protein product is CASPKQGLNTEAFF.

This clone was recorded a few times. V usage is TRBV2 and J usage is TRBJ1-1, with D unclear. Germline assignment: CDR1 SNHLY and CDR2 FYNNEI. V was cut by 11 bases and J by 1 base, with 14 bases left in between. CDR3 length: 13 amino acids. Written as DNA, the CDR3 is TGTGCCGGGCAGAAACACCCGAACACTGAAGCTTTCTTT. Protein: CAGQKHPNTEAFF.

This clone was seen many times. The chain is built from TRBV2 and TRBJ1-6; D unresolved. From germline, CDR1 is SNHLY and CDR2 FYNNEI. This CDR3 region has 13 residues. Trimming removed 6 bases from V and 6 bases from J, with 9 bases in between. Here the CDR3 DNA reads TGTGCCAGCAGGGTAGCTTTTAATTCACCCCTCCACTTT. It encodes CASRVAFNSPLHF. Together with reference TRBV2 and TRBJ1-6, the CDR3 gives the full variable domain: EPEVTQTPSHQVTQMGQEVILRCVPISNHLYFYWYRQILGQKVEFLVSFYNNEISEKSEIFDDQFSVERPDGSNFTLKIRSTKLEDSAMYFCASRVAFNSPLHFGNGTRLTVT.

This rearrangement joins TRBV5-4 to TRBJ2-2; tentatively, D is TRBD1 (6 bases). Germline values: CDR1 SGHNT, CDR2 YYREEE (reference sequence). V dropped 0 bases and J dropped 1 base, with 10 bases sitting between them. The CDR3 totals 16 residues. The CDR3 loop reads CASSLGWGQNTGELFF. DNA for the CDR3: TGTGCCAGCAGCTTGGGGTGGGGACAGAACACCGGGGAGCTGTTTTTT.

The rearrangement uses TRBV18 and TRBJ2-7; D not certain. The CDR3 sequence is 12 residues long. V was cut by 6 bases and J by 3 bases, with 9 bases left in between. Germline-derived CDR1 and CDR2 are KGHSH and LQKENI. The CDR3 protein is CASSTANYEQYF. As DNA, the CDR3 is TGTGCCAGCTCCACAGCCAACTACGAGCAGTACTTC.

The rearrangement links TRBV5-1 to TRBJ2-5; D is ambiguous. CDR1 SGHRS and CDR2 YFSETQ come from the germline V gene. Between the trimmed V and J ends, which lost 0 bases and 5 bases, there was a span of 5 bases. CDR3 length: 12 amino acids. The CDR3 nucleotides read TGCGCCAGCAGCTTGGAGACTGAGACCCAGTACTTC. This sequence encodes CASSLETETQYF.

The rearrangement uses TRBV6-5 and TRBJ1-4; weak D call: TRBD1 (6 bases). CDR3 size: 14 residues. Germline-derived CDR1 and CDR2 are MNHEY and SVGAGI. Trimming removed 4 bases at V and 5 bases at J, with 11 bases between. The CDR3 coding sequence is TGTGCCAGCAGTTCACGACAGGAGAATGAAAAACTGTTTTTT. Translating gives CASSSRQENEKLFF.

V is TRBV19 and J is TRBJ1-1; tentative D call: TRBD1 (6 bases). V was cut by 5 bases and J by 5 bases, with 21 bases left in between. The CDR3 is 16 amino acids. In germline, CDR1 is LNHDA, CDR2 SQIVND (reference sequence). The CDR3 here is CASSPKRGQRRTEAFF. CDR3 in DNA: TGTGCCAGTAGTCCTAAACGTGGACAGAGGAGGACTGAAGCTTTCTTT. The full variable domain, its missing parts supplied by reference TRBV19 and TRBJ1-1, is DGGITQSPKYLFRKEGQNVTLSCEQNLNHDAMYWYRQDPGQGLRLIYYSQIVNDFQKGDIAEGYSVSREKKESFPLTVTSAQKNPTAFYLCASSPKRGQRRTEAFFGQGTRLTVV.